Listed below are T cell receptor beta chains from one sample, sequenced in a study of blood T cell repertoires in COVID-19. Repertoires were generated with immunoSEQ multiplex PCR, while TCRdb's copy carries only in-frame clones and drops some. The sample holds about 150,000 clones, almost 80% seen once. The sequenced sample consisted of peripheral blood. The receptors derive from a man in his forties or fifties with active or convalescent COVID-19. CDR3s include the opening cysteine and the closing phenylalanine or tryptophan. Fields, in order: clone size, V gene, J gene, CDR3 protein. Size is stated for part of the rows, as once, few or many counts, or as a class when the clone is expanded.

-	TRBV19	TRBJ2-1	CASSMTGTYNEQFF
once	TRBV3-1/TRBV3-2	TRBJ2-1	CASSQDRAGGEQFF
-	TRBV18	TRBJ2-3	CASSPQKLATPDFTDTQYF
-	TRBV7-9	TRBJ1-2	CASSQISLASAAGGYTF
-	TRBV10-1	TRBJ2-1	CASSALHLAGRNEQFF
-	TRBV19	TRBJ2-7	CASTLKGTGAYEQYF
-	TRBV11-2	TRBJ2-2	CASSFSGSPATGELFF
-	TRBV12-5	TRBJ2-1	CASGRLAGYNEQFF
-	TRBV28	TRBJ2-5	CASSLGTGRETQYF
-	TRBV5-5	TRBJ2-7	CASSVSPYEQYF
-	TRBV7-3	TRBJ2-3	CASSVTRSPDTQYF
-	TRBV11-2	TRBJ1-2	CASSLVAGSSSYGYTF
-	TRBV6-2/TRBV6-3	TRBJ2-5	CASSYDASGRETQYF
-	TRBV7-3	TRBJ2-7	CASSKSPQYEQYF
-	TRBV9	TRBJ2-7	CASSVEGQGWEQYF
-	TRBV28	TRBJ2-1	CASSGGGSTYNEQFF
-	TRBV7-3	TRBJ2-6	CASSPTGGSSGANVLTF
-	TRBV6-5	TRBJ2-7	CASRSAKPDYEQYF
-	TRBV5-5	TRBJ1-1	CASSLGRGTEAFF
-	TRBV14	TRBJ2-7	CASSPGGPGQGNNEQYF
-	TRBV27	TRBJ2-7	CASSLGPAVYEQYF
-	TRBV30	TRBJ2-3	CAWSPTAGRTPSTDTQYF
-	TRBV28	TRBJ1-1	CASSLLGGRTEAFF
-	TRBV24-1	TRBJ1-5	CATSDFGQPQHF
-	TRBV7-2	TRBJ2-1	CASSPRDSSYNEQFF
-	TRBV19	TRBJ2-3	CASSRSGSLTDTQYF
-	TRBV7-9	TRBJ1-6	CASSLPLGGGRYNSPLHF
-	TRBV19	TRBJ2-7	CASSKDRAVYEQYF
-	TRBV5-1	TRBJ2-1	CASSLLPGELYEQFF
-	TRBV6-6	TRBJ2-7	CASSVGGGTYEQYF
-	TRBV7-9	TRBJ1-1	CASSLYSGNTEAFF
-	TRBV28	TRBJ2-5	CASSSPGLAGRRETQYF
-	TRBV6-1	TRBJ1-6	CASSEPGSPQNSPLHF
-	TRBV5-6	TRBJ2-7	CASSFTTATYEQYF
-	TRBV2	TRBJ2-7	CASHRETYEQYF
many	TRBV2	TRBJ2-2	CASSEGAARLFF
-	TRBV27	TRBJ1-2	CASSLIVGNLGGYGYTF
-	TRBV19	TRBJ1-4	CASRGDGNEKLFF
-	TRBV5-1	TRBJ1-1	CASSPGTGAEAFF
-	TRBV27	TRBJ1-2	CASSFGRKDGYTF